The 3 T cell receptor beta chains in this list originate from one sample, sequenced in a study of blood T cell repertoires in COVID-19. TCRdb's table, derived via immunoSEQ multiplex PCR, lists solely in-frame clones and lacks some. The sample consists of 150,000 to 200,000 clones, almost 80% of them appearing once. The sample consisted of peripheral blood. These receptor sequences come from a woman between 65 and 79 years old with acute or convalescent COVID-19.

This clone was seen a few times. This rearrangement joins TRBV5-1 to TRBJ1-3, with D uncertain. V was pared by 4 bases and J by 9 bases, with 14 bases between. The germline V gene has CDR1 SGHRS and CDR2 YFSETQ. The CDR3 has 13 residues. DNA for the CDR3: TGCGCCAGCAGCGACTCTCGACCGGGCACCATATATTTT. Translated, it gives CASSDSRPGTIYF.

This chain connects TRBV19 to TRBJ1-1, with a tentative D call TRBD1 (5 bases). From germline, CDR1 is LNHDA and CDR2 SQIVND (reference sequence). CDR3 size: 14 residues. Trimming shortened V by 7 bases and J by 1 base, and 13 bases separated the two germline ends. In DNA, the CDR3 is TGTGCCAGTACGGAGGGGAGGAAGAACACTGAAGCTTTCTTT. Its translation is CASTEGRKNTEAFF. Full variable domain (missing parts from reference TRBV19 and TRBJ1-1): DGGITQSPKYLFRKEGQNVTLSCEQNLNHDAMYWYRQDPGQGLRLIYYSQIVNDFQKGDIAEGYSVSREKKESFPLTVTSAQKNPTAFYLCASTEGRKNTEAFFGQGTRLTVV.

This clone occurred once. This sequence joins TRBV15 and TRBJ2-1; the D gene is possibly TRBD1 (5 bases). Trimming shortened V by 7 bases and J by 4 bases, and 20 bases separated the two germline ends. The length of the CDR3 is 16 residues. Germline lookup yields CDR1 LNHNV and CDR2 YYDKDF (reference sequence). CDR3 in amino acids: CATTALTVKVYNEQFF. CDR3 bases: TGTGCCACCACCGCTTTGACAGTCAAGGTTTACAATGAGCAGTTCTTC.